This T cell receptor beta chain comes out of a study of T-cell memory formation after mild COVID-19. Across the whole study: Most TCR clusters belonged to a single donor.

In this sample, this clonotype turned up a few times. Its specificity is not known. Deletions cut 8 bases from V and 6 bases from J, with 17 bases between. CDR1 is SNHLY and CDR2 is FYNNEI in the germline V gene. This CDR3 has 15 residues. Study observations and caveats: Proof of SARS-CoV-2 specificity was absent for the second-wave clones that crested on day 37. Pre-infection memory showed some responding clones, and this suggested that cross-reactive memory joined.

TCRdb fed the 5' RACE reads into MiXCR, producing one record per CDR3 protein. The sample contains about 200,000 distinct CDR3 sequences, under 20% of which appear only once. The sequenced material came from PBMCs or a T cell subset sorted from them (not recorded which). The source of this sequence is an adult woman who had mild COVID-19 (a few samples of this study predate the infection). Cell type and time point are not known. V gene TRBV2 combines with J gene TRBJ1-6, with a weak D call TRBD1 (5 bases). CDR3 nucleotide sequence: TGTGCCAGCGGAGGGGTGGCAGACGGTAATTCACCCCTCCACTTT. The encoded protein is CASGGVADGNSPLHF.